The 4 T cell receptor beta chains in this list originate from one sample, sequenced in a study of identical twins. TCRdb re-called the 5' RACE reads with MiXCR, one entry per CDR3 protein. The table lists 600,000 to 850,000 distinct CDR3 sequences, 15% to 20% of them singletons. This sample also appeared in a second study, on T cells expressing NK-cell markers.

The sequenced material came from PBMCs. The receptors were sampled from a woman between 18 and 29 years old in good health.

The V and J genes are TRBV7-2 and TRBJ2-1, with a tentative D call TRBD2 (6 bases). Per germline, CDR1 SGHTA and CDR2 FQGNSA. V was pared by 5 bases and J by 0 bases, with 14 bases between. This CDR3 region has 16 residues. The CDR3 protein is CASSPGLSSSYNEQFF. The CDR3 DNA is TGTGCCAGCAGCCCGGGACTCTCCAGCTCCTACAATGAGCAGTTCTTC.

This clonotype has a handful of counts. The chain combines TRBV20-1 with TRBJ2-3; 16 nucleotides match TRBD2. This CDR3 comprises 15 residues. CDR1 DFQATT and CDR2 SNEGSKA come from the germline V gene (reference sequence). Trimming took 6 bases from V and 5 from J; bases not matched to a gene: 5. For the CDR3, the DNA is TGCAGTGCAGGGACTAGCGGGGGGGCTAAAGATACGCAGTATTTT. Its translation is CSAGTSGGAKDTQYF.

This clonotype was recorded a few times. CDR3 sequence: CASSLGDREHEQYF. The CDR3 DNA reads TGTGCCAGCAGCCTCGGGGACAGGGAACACGAGCAGTACTTC. V usage is TRBV9 and J usage is TRBJ2-7, with 9 nucleotides matching TRBD1. V lost 4 bases to trimming and J lost 5 bases; unmatched junction nucleotides: 7. This CDR3 contains 14 residues. Germline CDR1 SGDLS, CDR2 YYNGEE.

The chain joins TRBV12-3 or TRBV12-4 to TRBJ2-7, with unresolved D. The V and J ends lost 5 bases and 5 bases respectively, with 13 bases between them. The CDR3 runs to 13 residues. This CDR3 is CASSRALRHEQYF. DNA for the CDR3: TGTGCCAGCAGTCGTGCCCTCAGACACGAGCAGTACTTC.